Below are 12 T cell receptor beta chains sequenced from a single sample in a study of control samples from healthy donors and cancer patients. Measured with immunoSEQ multiplex PCR; TCRdb has only the in-frame clones, and not every one. The sample has tens of thousands of clones, about 92% seen once. The sequenced sample was PBMCs. Receptor source: a man aged 35-49 years with colorectal cancer.

This clone appeared a single time. The J gene is TRBJ1-2, the V gene TRBV7-3; no clear D gene. Germline CDR1 is SGHTA and CDR2 is FQGTGA. The CDR3 contains 14 residues. With 2 bases removed from V and 8 bases from J, the gap between germline ends came to 15 bases. CDR3 protein: CASSLARTGTGYTF. In DNA, the CDR3 is TGTGCCAGCAGCTTAGCCCGGACGGGAACGGGCTACACCTTC.

This chain connects TRBV5-5 to TRBJ2-3, with 8 nucleotides matching TRBD2. J was trimmed by 2 bases and V by 4 bases; bases with no gene match: 6. Germline V gives CDR1 SGHKS, CDR2 YYEKEE (reference sequence). The CDR3 is made up of 15 amino acids. The CDR3 DNA reads as TGTGCCAGCAGCGCGGGGGGACCGTACACAGATACGCAGTATTTT. Protein sequence: CASSAGGPYTDTQYF.

Comment on this clone: The junction does not match germline at one end; this may be a read error. The chain uses TRBV12-3 or TRBV12-4 and TRBJ2-1, with 9 bases aligning to TRBD2. CDR3 length: 13 amino acids. The CDR3 spells CASSLASGVIRVF. The CDR3 DNA reads as TGTGCCAGCAGTTTGGCTAGCGGGGTGATTAGAGTCTTC.

The rearrangement links TRBV6-5 to TRBJ2-5; TRBD2 agrees at 7 bases. With 5 bases clipped from V and 0 bases from J, the junction kept 6 bases outside the gene matches. Germline V gene lookup returns CDR1 MNHEY and CDR2 SVGAGI. The CDR3 loop spans 15 amino acids. This CDR3 reads CASSLGGTNQETQYF. Here the CDR3 DNA reads TGTGCCAGCAGTCTGGGAGGGACTAACCAAGAGACCCAGTACTTC.

This clone was counted a single time. V usage is TRBV3-1 (or the pseudogene TRBV3-2) and J usage is TRBJ1-2, with TRBD1 matching 8 bases. The CDR3 length is 16 residues. The J segment lost 1 base and the V segment lost 1 base, leaving 5 bases of the junction unmatched. CDR1 is LGHDT, CDR2 YNNKEL, per germline (reference sequence). The CDR3: CASSQAGQAFNYGYTF. CDR3 sequence (DNA): TGTGCCAGCAGCCAAGCGGGACAGGCTTTTAACTATGGCTACACCTTC.

The rearrangement uses TRBV7-9 and TRBJ2-7; the match to TRBD1 covers 10 bases. The CDR3 spans 15 residues. The ends lost 4 bases at V and 3 bases at J; junction bases unmatched: 6. CDR1 is SEHNR, CDR2 FQNEAQ, per germline (reference sequence). The CDR3 protein is CASSSGTGDSYEQYF. CDR3 nucleotide sequence: TGTGCCAGCAGCTCTGGGACAGGGGATAGCTACGAGCAGTACTTC.

This clone was recorded only once. This sequence joins TRBV5-6 and TRBJ2-2; 7 bases match TRBD1. The V segment lost 4 bases and the J segment 1 base; nucleotides outside the gene matches: 7. Looked up from germline, CDR1 is SGHDT and CDR2 is YYEEEE. This CDR3 comprises 16 residues. This chain's CDR3 is CASSPRTGVNTGELFF. The CDR3 nucleotides are TGTGCCAGCAGCCCAAGGACAGGAGTGAACACCGGGGAGCTGTTTTTT.

The CDR3 is CASSPVVVWNTEAFF. The DNA for the CDR3 is TGTGCCAGCAGCCCGGTGGTGGTGTGGAACACTGAAGCTTTCTTT. The gene calls are TRBV14 and TRBJ1-1; no reliable D call. Germline CDR1 SGHDN, CDR2 FVKESK. CDR3 length: 15 amino acids. Trimming pared 4 bases from V and 1 base from J, leaving 13 bases between.

The rearrangement links TRBV6-6 to TRBJ1-1; TRBD1 agrees at 8 bases. CDR1 MNHNY and CDR2 SVGAGI come from the germline V gene (reference sequence). This CDR3 has 13 residues. This CDR3 reads CAYKGTGNTEAFF. In DNA, the CDR3 is TGTGCTTACAAGGGGACAGGGAACACTGAAGCTTTCTTT.

The V gene is TRBV7-3, the J gene TRBJ1-1; 11 bases are shared with TRBD1. Germline-derived CDR1 and CDR2 are SGHTA and FQGTGA. This CDR3 has 16 amino acids. V gave up 5 bases and J gave up 4 bases; unmatched junction bases: 9. The CDR3 spells CASSPGQGVGGTEAFF. The DNA of the CDR3 is TGTGCCAGCAGCCCGGGACAGGGGGTAGGTGGCACTGAAGCTTTCTTT.

The CDR3 sequence: CASSEPRGQETQYF. The CDR3 DNA is TGTGCCAGCAGTGAGCCCAGGGGGCAAGAGACCCAGTACTTC. V is TRBV6-1 and J is TRBJ2-5; TRBD1 matches at 7 bases. This CDR3 has 14 residues. The V segment lost 3 bases and the J segment 2 bases; nucleotides outside the gene matches: 3. Germline CDR1 and CDR2: MNHNS and SASEGT.

The V gene is TRBV2, the J gene TRBJ1-5; 9 nucleotides agree with TRBD1. CDR1 is SNHLY, CDR2 FYNNEI, per germline. CDR3 length equals 13 residues. With V trimmed by 6 bases and J by 7 bases, 4 bases remained unmatched. The CDR3 sequence: CASRGTGRQPQHF. The CDR3 nucleotides read TGTGCCAGCAGGGGGACAGGGCGGCAGCCCCAGCATTTT.